This TCR beta chain was obtained from a study of PD-1 blockade in classical Hodgkin lymphoma. Time point reported: cycle 4 day 1 (C4D1), after more than five weeks of nivolumab. All patients relapsed after autologous stem cell transplantation, and brentuximab vedotin exposure varied. The CD8+ T cells came from thawed PBMCs through magnetic negative selection. Some clones are missing from TCRdb's copy, which holds only in-frame ones; the method was immunoSEQ multiplex PCR. This sample has 5,000 or so clones, with about 61% found just once. The germline V gene has CDR1 MNHNS and CDR2 SASEGT. The CDR3 spans 13 residues. V lost 8 bases and J 2 bases, leaving 13 bases between the germline ends. On this clone: Its target is unknown.

Study conclusions and caveats: The CD4+ diversity rise by C4D1 was clearest in complete responders. Compared with healthy donors, newly diagnosed patients reportedly showed lower baseline TCR diversity. Reasons behind the repertoire differences stay unclear, perhaps disease activity or earlier therapy. Partial responders and progressors had significantly lower baseline TCR diversity.

Source: CD8+ T cells from blood, taken before the fourth cycle of nivolumab. The chain is built from TRBV6-1 and TRBJ2-7; the D gene could be TRBD1 or TRBD2 (5 bases each). This TCR came from a human donor with classical Hodgkin lymphoma. The CDR3 spells CASARDPTYEQYF. DNA of the CDR3: TGTGCCAGCGCTCGGGACCCGACCTACGAGCAGTACTTC.